This T cell receptor (beta chain) was profiled in a study of OX40 agonist ivuxolimab in advanced cancers. Turning to the study itself: Prior therapy, whether anti-PD-1, anti-PD-L1 or anti-CTLA-4, was allowed, and 40% had some.

This table comes from immunoSEQ multiplex PCR, and its TCRdb copy is limited to in-frame clones, with some not included. The sample records nearly 60,000 clones, 75% to 90% being singletons. Blood specimens came from baseline, cycle 4 day 1, and cycle 7 day 1. This CDR3 region has 13 residues. V was pared by 1 base and J by 5 bases, with 8 bases between. CDR1 and CDR2 (germline): SGHAT, FQNNGV. The genes are TRBV11-2 and TRBJ2-5; D is possibly TRBD2 (5 bases). This specimen was CD4+ or CD8+ T cells sorted from blood, taken in a trial of the OX40 agonist ivuxolimab. The receptor was derived from an adult with an advanced solid tumor such as melanoma, head and neck, liver or kidney cancer. The DNA for the CDR3 is TGTGCCAGCAGCTTAGGACCGGGGGAGACCCAGTACTTC. It yields the protein CASSLGPGETQYF.